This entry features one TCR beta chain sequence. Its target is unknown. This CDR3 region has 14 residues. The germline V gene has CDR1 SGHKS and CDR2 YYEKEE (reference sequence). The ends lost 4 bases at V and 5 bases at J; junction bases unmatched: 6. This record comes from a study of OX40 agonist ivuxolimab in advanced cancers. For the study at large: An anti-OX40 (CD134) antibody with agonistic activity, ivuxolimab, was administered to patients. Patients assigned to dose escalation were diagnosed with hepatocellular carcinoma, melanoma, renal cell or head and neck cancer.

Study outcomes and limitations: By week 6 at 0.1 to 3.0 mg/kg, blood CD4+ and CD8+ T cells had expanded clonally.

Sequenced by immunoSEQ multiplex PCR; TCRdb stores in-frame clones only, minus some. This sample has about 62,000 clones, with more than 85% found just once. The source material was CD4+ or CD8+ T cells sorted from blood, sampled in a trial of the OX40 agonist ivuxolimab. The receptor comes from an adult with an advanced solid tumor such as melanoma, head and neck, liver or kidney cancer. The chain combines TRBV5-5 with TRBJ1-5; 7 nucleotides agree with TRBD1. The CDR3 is CASSIGTVDQPQHF. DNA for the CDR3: TGTGCCAGCAGCATAGGGACAGTTGATCAGCCCCAGCATTTT. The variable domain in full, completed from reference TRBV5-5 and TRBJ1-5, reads DAGVTQSPTHLIKTRGQQVTLRCSPISGHKSVSWYQQVLGQGPQFIFQYYEKEERGRGNFPDRFSARQFPNYSSELNVNALLLGDSALYLCASSIGTVDQPQHFGDGTRLSIL.